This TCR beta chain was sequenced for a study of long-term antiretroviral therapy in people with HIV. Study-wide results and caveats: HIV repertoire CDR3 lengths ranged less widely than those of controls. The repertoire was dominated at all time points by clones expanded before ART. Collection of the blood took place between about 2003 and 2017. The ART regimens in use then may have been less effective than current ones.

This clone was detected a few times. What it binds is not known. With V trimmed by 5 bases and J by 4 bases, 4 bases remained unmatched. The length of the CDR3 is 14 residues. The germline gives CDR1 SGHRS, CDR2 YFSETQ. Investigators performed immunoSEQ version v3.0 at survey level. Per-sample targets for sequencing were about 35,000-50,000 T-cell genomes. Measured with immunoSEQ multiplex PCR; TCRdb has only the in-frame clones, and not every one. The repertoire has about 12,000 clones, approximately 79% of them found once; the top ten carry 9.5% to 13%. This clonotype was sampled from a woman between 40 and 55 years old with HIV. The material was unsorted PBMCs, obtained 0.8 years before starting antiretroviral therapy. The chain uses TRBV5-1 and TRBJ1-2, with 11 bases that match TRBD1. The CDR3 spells CASRWTGGVYGYTF. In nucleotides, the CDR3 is TGCGCCAGCAGGTGGACAGGGGGCGTCTATGGCTACACCTTC. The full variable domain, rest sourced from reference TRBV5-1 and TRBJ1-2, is KAGVTQTPRYLIKTRGQQVTLSCSPISGHRSVSWYQQTPGQGLQFLFEYFSETQRNKGNFPGRFSGRQFSNSRSEMNVSTLELGDSALYLCASRWTGGVYGYTFGSGTRLTVV.